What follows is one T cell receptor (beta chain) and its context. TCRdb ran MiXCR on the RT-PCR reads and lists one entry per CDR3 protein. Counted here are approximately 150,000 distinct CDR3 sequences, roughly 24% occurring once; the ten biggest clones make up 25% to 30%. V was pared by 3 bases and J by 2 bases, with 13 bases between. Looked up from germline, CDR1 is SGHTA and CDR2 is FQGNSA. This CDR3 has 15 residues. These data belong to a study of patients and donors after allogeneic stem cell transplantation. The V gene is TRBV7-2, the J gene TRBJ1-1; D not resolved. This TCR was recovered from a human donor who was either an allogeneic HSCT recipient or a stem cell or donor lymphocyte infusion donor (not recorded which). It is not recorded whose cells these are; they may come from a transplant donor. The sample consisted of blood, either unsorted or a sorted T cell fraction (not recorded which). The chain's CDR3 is CASSFAAFLNTEAFF. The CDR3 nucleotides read TGTGCCAGCAGCTTCGCGGCCTTCCTCAACACTGAAGCTTTCTTT. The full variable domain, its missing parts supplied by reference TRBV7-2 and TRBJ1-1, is GAGVSQSPSNKVTEKGKDVELRCDPISGHTALYWYRQSLGQGLEFLIYFQGNSAPDKSGLPSDRFSAERTGGSVSTLTIQRTQQEDSAVYLCASSFAAFLNTEAFFGQGTRLTVV.